These T cell receptor beta chains were read from a single sample in a study of vaccination effects on CD4 cells after COVID-19. Sequencing was performed with immunoSEQ multiplex PCR; in TCRdb, only in-frame clones are kept and a portion is missing. The sample yields around 28,000 clones, 69% seen once. These receptors' antigens are unknown. The starting material was CD4+ T cells from PBMCs cultured with SARS-CoV-2 spike peptides, obtained before COVID-19 vaccination. The receptors stem from a human donor who had a prior SARS-CoV-2 infection. Both conserved end residues are trimmed from each CDR3. Each record gives: V gene, CDR3 length, D gene, J gene, CDR3 protein. D genes are given only for firm matches.

>TRBV12-3/TRBV12-4|11|TRBD1|TRBJ1-2
ASSSARGLGYT
>TRBV6-2/TRBV6-3|10|TRBD1|TRBJ1-2
ASSRLTGPNT
>TRBV12-2|7|-|TRBJ1-2
ASLGFYT
>TRBV3-1/TRBV3-2|12|-|TRBJ1-6
ASSQVSTSAPLH
>TRBV6-2/TRBV6-3|9|-|TRBJ2-1
ASSPNNEQF
>TRBV6-2/TRBV6-3|12|-|TRBJ2-3
ASSYSQLIDTQY
>TRBV27|13|-|TRBJ2-7
ASRRGTEKEREQY
>TRBV5-3|11|-|TRBJ1-2
ARSLELGRGYT
>TRBV6-5|11|-|TRBJ2-7
ASRPGGSYEQY
>TRBV6-5|13|TRBD1|TRBJ2-7
ASRPLGTADYEQY
>TRBV30|13|TRBD1|TRBJ2-7
AWRQWTGYSYEQY
>TRBV4-2|12|-|TRBJ2-1
ASSQDQGYNEQF
>TRBV7-2|12|-|TRBJ1-6
ASSFRGGNSPLH
>TRBV30|13|-|TRBJ2-7
AWSRGGVRSYEQY
>TRBV7-3|11|-|TRBJ2-1
ASSDQPWNEQF
>TRBV10-3|10|-|TRBJ1-6
AINRVGSPLH
>TRBV7-8|14|-|TRBJ1-6
ASSIRGGLYNSPLH
>TRBV5-1|13|-|TRBJ2-5
ASSLDGGRSGTQY
>TRBV29-1|10|-|TRBJ1-1
SVEIQNTEAF
>TRBV9|16|TRBD2|TRBJ2-5
ASSVGTSGRARKETQY
>TRBV9|12|-|TRBJ1-1
ASSAWGGNTEAF
>TRBV2|12|TRBD1|TRBJ1-6
ASSAGGRWSPLH
>TRBV4-3|14|-|TRBJ2-6
ASSQVWGSGANVLT
>TRBV9|12|-|TRBJ1-1
ASSVGGVNTEAF
>TRBV9|14|TRBD2|TRBJ2-1
ASSGTSGSIINEQF
>TRBV7-9|13|-|TRBJ1-6
ASSFLRAGNSPLH
>TRBV6-5|10|-|TRBJ2-3
ASSSSTDTQY
>TRBV15|11|-|TRBJ2-6
ATRFAGANVLT
>TRBV10-3|14|TRBD2|TRBJ2-7
AISESRDYNSYEQY
>TRBV6-6|11|-|TRBJ2-5
ASSQQRGETQY
>TRBV7-2|11|TRBD1|TRBJ1-2
ASREQGARGYT
>TRBV30|10|-|TRBJ2-7
AWSLSSYEQY
>TRBV7-1|22|TRBD2|TRBJ2-2
ASSSIGVAGAPFPMGRGTGELF
>TRBV7-2|10|-|TRBJ2-7
ASSPPNYEQY
>TRBV7-9|12|-|TRBJ2-7
ASSFFAGSGEQY
>TRBV10-3|11|-|TRBJ2-7
AISEATRYEQY
>TRBV18|15|TRBD1|TRBJ1-5
ASSPRGGQGSRQPQH
>TRBV27|11|-|TRBJ2-1
ASSLWGGDEQF
>TRBV11-1|14|-|TRBJ2-7
ASSLDTSATSYEQY
>TRBV24-1|12|TRBD1|TRBJ2-1
ATSDTNRGPEQF
>TRBV7-2|14|TRBD1|TRBJ1-2
ASSFPTGQAAYGYT
>TRBV2|12|-|TRBJ2-1
ASSEARFNNEQF
>TRBV5-1|11|TRBD1|TRBJ2-7
ASSRDRAHEQY
>TRBV24-1|13|TRBD1|TRBJ1-1
ATRGTGLGNTEAF
>TRBV5-1|11|-|TRBJ1-1
ASSSNTNTEAF
>TRBV7-9|14|TRBD1|TRBJ1-3
ASSQGRQGGIDTIY
>TRBV19|11|-|TRBJ1-2
ASSPQGFYGYT
>TRBV12-5|12|-|TRBJ2-7
ASGLARLFAEQY
>TRBV18|14|TRBD1|TRBJ2-7
ASSPPTGGEYDEQY
>TRBV15|14|-|TRBJ1-3
ATSRVGWQSGNTIY
>TRBV9|12|TRBD1|TRBJ1-1
ASSDRLDRVEAF
>TRBV11-2|12|-|TRBJ2-5
ASSPRTAQETQY
>TRBV7-2|13|TRBD2|TRBJ2-7
ASSLVAGGPIRQY
>TRBV5-1|12|-|TRBJ1-1
ASSLEQPNTEAF
>TRBV4-3|10|-|TRBJ2-1
ASSQVQGEQF